Following are 24 T cell receptor beta chains from one sample sequenced in a study of Ad26.COV2.S vaccination and SARS-CoV-2 variants. The assay was immunoSEQ multiplex PCR, and TCRdb's table has in-frame clones only and misses some. This table holds around 340,000 clones, around nine tenths found once. The sample's treatment: roughly 20 received Ad26.COV2.S at low or high dose, single or two shots; 5 received placebo; per-sample allocation not given. Samples came from day 63 after the first vaccine or placebo injection. The source material was peripheral blood, sampled in a trial of Ad26.COV2.S vaccine versus placebo. These receptors were taken from a person aged 18-65 years who received the Ad26.COV2.S COVID-19 vaccine or a placebo.

This clone was detected only once. The J gene is TRBJ2-7, the V gene TRBV4-1; TRBD2 aligns across 8 bases. Trimming cost V 6 bases and J 1 base; bases outside gene matches: 5. Per the germline V gene, CDR1 is MGHRA and CDR2 is YSYEKL. The CDR3 is made up of 14 amino acids. Here the CDR3 DNA reads TGCGCCAGCAGGGCTAGCGGGCTTTCCTACGAGCAGTACTTC. It yields the protein CASRASGLSYEQYF.

This clone occurred once. This chain joins TRBV6-5 and TRBJ2-3; 9 bases align to TRBD2. Looked up from germline, CDR1 is MNHEY and CDR2 is SVGAGI. The J segment lost 4 bases and the V segment lost 6 bases, leaving 8 bases of the junction unmatched. This CDR3 has 15 amino acids. CDR3 loop: CASRSSGISADTQYF. In DNA form, the CDR3 reads TGTGCCAGCAGATCTAGCGGGATTTCGGCAGATACGCAGTATTTT.

This chain connects TRBV7-2 to TRBJ2-7; a weak D match, TRBD1 (5 bases). Germline CDR1 and CDR2: SGHTA and FQGNSA. The CDR3 covers 13 residues. Trimming stripped 5 bases from V and 1 base from J, with 9 bases between. CDR3 amino acids: CASSPGHSYEQYF. CDR3 nucleotide sequence: TGTGCCAGCAGCCCAGGACATTCCTACGAGCAGTACTTC.

V usage is TRBV25-1 and J usage is TRBJ1-1; no clear D. Germline lookup yields CDR1 MGHDK and CDR2 SYGVNS. CDR3 length: 14 residues. V gave up 1 base and J gave up 1 base, with 7 bases separating them. The CDR3 DNA sequence: TGTGCCAGCAGTGAATTAGGCCAGAACACTGAAGCTTTCTTT. This gives the protein CASSELGQNTEAFF.

Only one count was recorded for this clone. This chain connects TRBV10-3 to TRBJ1-5, with D unclear. V lost 6 bases and J lost 6, with 15 bases in between. Germline CDR1 reads ENHRY; CDR2 reads SYGVKD. This CDR3 has 14 amino acids. This CDR3 reads CAISPEDVGQPQHF. The CDR3 DNA sequence: TGTGCCATCAGCCCAGAGGATGTGGGTCAGCCCCAGCATTTT.

This rearrangement joins TRBV5-1 to TRBJ1-4, with unresolved D. There are 13 residues in the CDR3. The V gene's germline CDR1 is SGHRS and CDR2 YFSETQ. V dropped 2 bases and J dropped 3 bases, with 5 bases sitting between them. DNA of the CDR3: TGCGCCAGCAGCTTTGGCGCTAATGAAAAACTGTTTTTT. Protein product: CASSFGANEKLFF.

This clone showed up just once. The J gene is TRBJ2-3, the V gene TRBV11-2; possibly TRBD1 or TRBD2 for D (5 bases each). V was shortened by 0 bases and J by 0 bases, with 7 bases between the two germline ends. Germline loops: CDR1 SGHAT, CDR2 FQNNGV. This CDR3 is 15 amino acids long. CDR3 DNA: TGTGCCAGCAGCTTAGAATGGGACAGCACAGATACGCAGTATTTT. Translation gives CASSLEWDSTDTQYF.

This rearrangement joins TRBV3-1 (or the pseudogene TRBV3-2) to TRBJ2-1, with a possible D match to TRBD2 (6 bases). The CDR3 has 13 amino acids. Between the trimmed V and J ends, which lost 0 bases and 15 bases, there was a span of 15 bases. CDR1 is LGHDT and CDR2 is YNNKEL in the germline V gene (reference sequence). The CDR3 DNA follows: TGTGCCAGCAGCCAAGAAGGGTGGGGGGTACTGTTCTTC. This codes for CASSQEGWGVLFF.

This clone was detected only a few times. CDR3 sequence: CASSLGDGAYEQYF. The CDR3 region has the DNA TGCGCCAGCAGCTTAGGGGACGGAGCCTACGAGCAGTACTTC. V gene TRBV5-1 combines with J gene TRBJ2-7; either TRBD1 or TRBD2 may supply D (5 bases each). Germline CDR1 is SGHRS and CDR2 is YFSETQ. The length of the CDR3 is 14 residues. Trimming shortened V by 2 bases and J by 2 bases, and 11 bases separated the two germline ends.

The chain joins TRBV5-6 to TRBJ1-3; 10 nucleotides line up with TRBD1. This CDR3 region has 16 residues. Germline V gene data show CDR1 as SGHDT and CDR2 as YYEEEE. The trim removed 3 bases at V and 4 bases at J, leaving 7 bases unmatched. CDR3: CASSYGQGETGNTIYF. In nucleotides, the CDR3 is TGTGCCAGCAGCTACGGACAGGGGGAAACCGGAAACACCATATATTTT. Looking up the rest from reference TRBV5-6 and TRBJ1-3 gives the full variable domain: DAGVTQSPTHLIKTRGQQVTLRCSPKSGHDTVSWYQQALGQGPQFIFQYYEEEERQRGNFPDRFSGHQFPNYSSELNVNALLLGDSALYLCASSYGQGETGNTIYFGEGSWLTVV.

The chain links TRBV7-9 to TRBJ1-2, with D perhaps TRBD1 (6 bases). V lost 1 base and J 8 bases, leaving 14 bases between the germline ends. CDR1 is SEHNR and CDR2 is FQNEAQ in the germline V gene (reference sequence). CDR3 size: 14 residues. CDR3 protein: CASSLVGQLRGYTF. The CDR3 DNA reads TGTGCCAGCAGCTTAGTCGGACAGTTGCGCGGCTACACCTTC.

The J gene is TRBJ2-3, the V gene TRBV5-1; no definite D call. Germline V lookup: CDR1 SGHRS, CDR2 YFSETQ. The V end was cut by 3 bases, the J end by 4 bases, with 12 bases between. CDR3 length: 14 residues. Here the CDR3 DNA reads TGCGCCAGCAGCTCAAACCCCGTCGCAGATACGCAGTATTTT. Its protein is CASSSNPVADTQYF.

The chain links TRBV29-1 to TRBJ2-3; D may be TRBD1 or TRBD2 (5 bases each). The CDR3 has 14 residues. V was cut by 3 bases and J by 5 bases, with 15 bases left in between. Looked up from germline, CDR1 is SQVTM and CDR2 is ANQGSEA. CDR3 sequence reads: CSVDFQGDVDTQYF. DNA of the CDR3: TGCAGCGTTGATTTTCAGGGAGATGTAGATACGCAGTATTTT.

The J gene is TRBJ2-7, the V gene TRBV6-5, with 7 nucleotides matching TRBD2. The length of the CDR3 is 15 residues. The V gene's germline CDR1 is MNHEY and CDR2 SVGAGI. The V segment lost 5 bases and the J segment 0 bases; nucleotides outside the gene matches: 7. CDR3 protein: CASSPQASGSYEQYF. CDR3 bases: TGTGCCAGCAGTCCTCAGGCTAGCGGCTCCTACGAGCAGTACTTC.

The J gene is TRBJ2-3, the V gene TRBV28, with TRBD2 identical over 10 bases. The germline V gene encodes CDR1 MDHEN and CDR2 SYDVKM. V lost 4 bases, J lost 2 bases, and 12 bases stayed unmatched. The CDR3 covers 18 residues. For the CDR3, the DNA is TGTGCCAGCAGTTCGAACCCCCCTAGCGGGGGCGACACAGATACGCAGTATTTT. It is translated as CASSSNPPSGGDTDTQYF.

The V call is TRBV28, the J call TRBJ1-2; the match to TRBD1 covers 9 bases. Germline trimming cut 5 bases from V and 0 bases from J; bases unmatched to any gene: 4. Germline assignment: CDR1 MDHEN and CDR2 SYDVKM. The length of the CDR3 is 15 residues. The CDR3 is CASSTGGAPNYGYTF. The CDR3 DNA follows: TGTGCCAGCAGTACAGGGGGCGCCCCTAACTATGGCTACACCTTC.

This chain links TRBV30 with TRBJ2-3; D possibly corresponds to TRBD2 (6 bases). The CDR3 is 13 amino acids. Germline lookup yields CDR1 GTSNPN and CDR2 SVGIG (reference sequence). The CDR3 loop reads CALTPGSTDTQYF. Here the CDR3 DNA reads TGTGCTCTCACCCCCGGGAGTACAGATACGCAGTATTTT.

This sequence joins TRBV7-9 and TRBJ1-2; a weak D match, TRBD1 (5 bases). Trimming left V 5 bases short and J 8 bases short, with 12 bases between. CDR1 and CDR2 from the germline V gene are SEHNR and FQNEAQ (reference sequence). This CDR3 contains 12 residues. CDR3 loop: CASSPSDTGYTF. DNA of the CDR3: TGTGCCAGCAGCCCCTCGGACACGGGCTACACCTTC.

A remark on this clone: Other nucleotide sequences from this sample produce the same CDR3. V gene TRBV7-9 combines with J gene TRBJ2-2; weak D call: TRBD1 (5 bases). CDR1 SEHNR and CDR2 FQNEAQ come from the germline V gene (reference sequence). The CDR3 is made up of 15 amino acids. V dropped 3 bases and J dropped 4 bases, with 12 bases sitting between them. DNA for the CDR3: TGTGCCAGCAGCTTGGGGCAGGGTGGCACCGGGGAGCTGTTTTTT. Translated: CASSLGQGGTGELFF. The entire variable domain, with the rest obtained from reference TRBV7-9 and TRBJ2-2, is as follows: DTGVSQNPRHKITKRGQNVTFRCDPISEHNRLYWYRQTLGQGPEFLTYFQNEAQLEKSRLLSDRFSAERPKGSFSTLEIQRTEQGDSAMYLCASSLGQGGTGELFFGEGSRLTVL.

J is TRBJ2-1 and V is TRBV11-3; no clear D gene. Trimming removed 5 bases at V and 1 base at J, with 12 bases between. The CDR3 spans 15 residues. Per germline, CDR1 SGHNT and CDR2 YENEEA. The CDR3 nucleotides read TGTGCCAGCAGCGCCGAAGGCCTTTCCTACAATGAGCAGTTCTTC. Amino acid sequence: CASSAEGLSYNEQFF.

This sequence joins TRBV28 and TRBJ1-2; D uncertain. CDR3 length: 15 amino acids. V was clipped by 1 base and J by 2 bases, with 11 bases between them. Germline V gene data show CDR1 as MDHEN and CDR2 as SYDVKM. The CDR3 region is CASSLSGRLNYGYTF. The CDR3 DNA reads as TGTGCCAGCAGTTTATCCGGCAGGCTAAACTATGGCTACACCTTC.

The chain uses TRBV7-2 and TRBJ2-2, with D unresolved. Trimming left V 3 bases short and J 5 bases short, with 16 bases between. CDR1 is SGHTA, CDR2 FQGNSA, per germline. The CDR3 consists of 16 residues. The CDR3 spells CASSFVGLTRTGELFF. The CDR3 DNA follows: TGTGCCAGCAGCTTTGTTGGCCTCACGAGGACCGGGGAGCTGTTTTTT.

The rearrangement joins TRBV5-6 to TRBJ1-4; 7 positions agree with TRBD1. Per the germline V gene, CDR1 is SGHDT and CDR2 is YYEEEE. V lost 4 bases to trimming and J lost 14 bases; unmatched junction nucleotides: 8. CDR3 length equals 12 residues. CDR3 nucleotides: TGTGCCAGCAGCCGCCGGACAGGTTTGCTGTTTTTT. It encodes CASSRRTGLLFF. The full variable domain, in which reference TRBV5-6 and TRBJ1-4 provide the parts outside the CDR3, is DAGVTQSPTHLIKTRGQQVTLRCSPKSGHDTVSWYQQALGQGPQFIFQYYEEEERQRGNFPDRFSGHQFPNYSSELNVNALLLGDSALYLCASSRRTGLLFFGSGTQLSVL.

This clone came up once. The rearrangement links TRBV30 to TRBJ1-6; D remains unclear. Germline V gene data show CDR1 as GTSNPN and CDR2 as SVGIG (reference sequence). The CDR3 runs 18 residues. The V end lost 8 bases, the J end lost 8 bases, and 31 bases lay between the germline ends. CDR3: CAGRTVPTEMETHSPLHF. The CDR3 nucleotides are TGTGCCGGCCGGACGGTCCCCACGGAAATGGAGACCCATTCACCCCTCCACTTT.